This TCR beta chain was documented in a study of T cells in Graves' hyperthyroidism and ophthalmopathy. The authors deemed Graves' hyperthyroidism stable absent ophthalmopathy progression within 18 months. Source material for PBMCs was about 10 ml fresh peripheral blood. What was amplified from RNA transcripts were TCR beta CDR3 regions. The HTBI primer set drove a first-round RT-PCR of the TCR CDR3. TCRdb re-called the multiplex PCR reads with MiXCR, one entry per CDR3 protein. The repertoire holds roughly 420,000 distinct CDR3 sequences, with approximately 13% as singletons. This clonotype was counted many times. This receptor was obtained from a woman under 30 with Graves' hyperthyroidism. The sequencing sample was made of blood.

The CDR3 spells CASSLGIDTQYF. CDR3 nucleotide sequence: TGTGCCAGCAGCTTAGGCATCGATACGCAGTATTTT. The V call is TRBV11-2, the J call TRBJ2-3; D remains ambiguous. Germline CDR1 SGHAT, CDR2 FQNNGV. This CDR3 is 12 amino acids long. V lost 1 base and J lost 6, with 5 bases in between. Full variable domain (missing parts from reference TRBV11-2 and TRBJ2-3): EAGVAQSPRYKIIEKRQSVAFWCNPISGHATLYWYQQILGQGPKLLIQFQNNGVVDDSQLPKDRFSAERLKGVDSTLKIQPAKLEDSAVYLCASSLGIDTQYFGPGTRLTVL.